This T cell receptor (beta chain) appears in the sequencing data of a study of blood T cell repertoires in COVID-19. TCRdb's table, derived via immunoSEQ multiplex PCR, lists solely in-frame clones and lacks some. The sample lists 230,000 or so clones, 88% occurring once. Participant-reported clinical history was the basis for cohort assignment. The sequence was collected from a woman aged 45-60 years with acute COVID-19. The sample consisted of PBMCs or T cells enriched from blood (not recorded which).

The CDR3 region has the DNA TGCGCCAGCAGTGAGTCGGCTGGACAGGGGGGCAATCAGCCCCAGCATTTT. The encoded protein is CASSESAGQGGNQPQHF. The chain employs TRBV10-2 and TRBJ1-5, with TRBD1 matching over 10 bases. The V and J ends lost 0 bases and 2 bases, in that order; junction bases with no gene match: 4. The length of the CDR3 is 17 residues. CDR1 and CDR2 from the germline V gene are WSHSY and SAAADI.